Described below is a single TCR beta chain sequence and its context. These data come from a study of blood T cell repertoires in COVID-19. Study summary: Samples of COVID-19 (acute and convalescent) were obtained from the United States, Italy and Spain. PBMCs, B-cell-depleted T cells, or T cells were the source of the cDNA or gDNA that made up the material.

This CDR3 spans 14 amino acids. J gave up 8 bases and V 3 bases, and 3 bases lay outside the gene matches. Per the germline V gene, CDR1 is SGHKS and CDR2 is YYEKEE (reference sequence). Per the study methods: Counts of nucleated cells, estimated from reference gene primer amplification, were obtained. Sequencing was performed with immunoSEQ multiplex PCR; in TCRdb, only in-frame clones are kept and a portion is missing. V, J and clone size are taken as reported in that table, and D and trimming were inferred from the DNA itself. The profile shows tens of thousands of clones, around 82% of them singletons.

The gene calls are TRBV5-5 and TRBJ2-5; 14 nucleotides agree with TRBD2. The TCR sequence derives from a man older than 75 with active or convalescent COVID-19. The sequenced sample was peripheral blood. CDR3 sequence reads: CASSSGLAGGTQYF. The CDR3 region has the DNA TGTGCCAGCAGCTCCGGACTAGCGGGGGGCACCCAGTACTTC.